This T cell receptor (beta chain) was identified in a study of blood T cell repertoires in COVID-19. Overall study context: Collection of acute and convalescent COVID-19 samples took place in the United States, Italy and Spain. From T cells, B-cell-depleted T cells, or PBMCs came the material, which was cDNA or gDNA.

V shed 8 bases and J shed 0 bases, with 10 bases lying between them. Germline V gives CDR1 ENHRY, CDR2 SYGVKD. The CDR3 is 13 amino acids. Original processing notes: From reference gene primer amplification, estimates of nucleated cell counts were derived. Clones were read by immunoSEQ multiplex PCR, and TCRdb kept only the in-frame ones, dropping some. The V and J calls and clone size come from that table; D and trimming were worked out from the DNA. This table has 40,000 or so clones, about four fifths appearing once. This clonotype originated in a man between 65 and 85 years old with acute or convalescent COVID-19. The sequenced sample was peripheral blood. This chain joins TRBV10-3 and TRBJ1-1, with D hard to call. The CDR3 DNA follows: TGTGCCATCCTGAAGGAGGTGAACACTGAAGCTTTCTTT. This encodes CAILKEVNTEAFF.